These T cell receptor beta chains were read from a single sample in a study of Ad26.COV2.S vaccination and SARS-CoV-2 variants. Repertoires were generated with immunoSEQ multiplex PCR, while TCRdb's copy carries only in-frame clones and drops some. This sample has about 480,000 clones; 87% occur once, and the top ten carry around 13%. The sample was peripheral blood, taken in a trial of Ad26.COV2.S vaccine versus placebo. The origin of the receptors is a person aged 18-65 years who received the Ad26.COV2.S COVID-19 vaccine or a placebo. CDR3s include the opening cysteine and the closing phenylalanine or tryptophan. The D gene is left open where the match is weak. Size is stated for part of the rows, as once, few or many counts, or as a class when the clone is expanded.

v_gene	d_gene	abundance	j_gene	CDR3nt	CDR3aa
TRBV5-1	NA	NA	TRBJ2-2	TGCGCCAGCAGCTCGCAACAGGGATCCACCGGGGAGCTGTTTTTT	CASSSQQGSTGELFF
TRBV10-3	TRBD1	NA	TRBJ2-1	TGTGCCATCAGATCCACCGGACAGGGACGAAAGTTCTTC	CAIRSTGQGRKFF
TRBV11-2	NA	NA	TRBJ1-6	TGTGCCAGCAGCTTAGAGCCTGATAATTCACCCCTCCACTTT	CASSLEPDNSPLHF
TRBV10-3	TRBD1	few	TRBJ1-6	TGTGCCATCAGTGACGTACGGACAGGGGAATCACCCCTCCACTTT	CAISDVRTGESPLHF
TRBV9	NA	NA	TRBJ2-3	TGTGCCAGCAGCGTAGGAGGAGGAGGGAATGCGCAGTATTTT	CASSVGGGGNAQYF
TRBV10-3	TRBD2	NA	TRBJ2-5	TGTGCCATCAGTGAGGGGCTAGCGGGGCCCCAAGAGACCCAGTACTTC	CAISEGLAGPQETQYF
TRBV19	TRBD1	NA	TRBJ2-7	TGTGCCAGTAGTACGAACCTACAGGGGCGCCCCTACGAGCAGTACTTC	CASSTNLQGRPYEQYF
TRBV24-1	NA	NA	TRBJ1-4	TGTGCCACCAAGGGGCCGGATGAAAAACTGTTTTTT	CATKGPDEKLFF
TRBV20-1	NA	few	TRBJ1-5	TGCAGTGCTAGTTTTAAGGGCTGGCCCCTCAATCAGCCCCAGCATTTT	CSASFKGWPLNQPQHF
TRBV11-2	NA	once	TRBJ2-1	TGTGCCAGCAGCTTAATCCGGGGCGATGAGCAGTTCTTC	CASSLIRGDEQFF
TRBV6-1	NA	once	TRBJ1-5	TGTGCCAGCAGTGAAGTATGGGCTACCAGCAGGTCCCAGCATTTT	CASSEVWATSRSQHF
TRBV2	NA	NA	TRBJ2-1	TGTGCCAGCAGTGAAGGCCCGAAGGGGACATACAATGAGCAGTTCTTC	CASSEGPKGTYNEQFF
TRBV12-3/TRBV12-4	NA	NA	TRBJ2-7	TGTGCCAGCAGACTCGCGGGGACCTACGAGCAGTACTTC	CASRLAGTYEQYF
TRBV6-6	NA	NA	TRBJ2-7	TGTGCCAGCAGCCTCGCAGGGGGCGCGGGGGTTGAGCAGTACTTC	CASSLAGGAGVEQYF
TRBV4-1	NA	NA	TRBJ2-7	TGCGCCAGCAGCCAAGAAGCAGGATCTTTTCCGCGGGAGCAGTACTTC	CASSQEAGSFPREQYF
TRBV11-3	NA	NA	TRBJ2-3	TGTGCCAGCAGCTTAGGCGGCTACACAGATACGCAGTATTTT	CASSLGGYTDTQYF
TRBV10-3	NA	once	TRBJ2-5	TGTGCCATCAGCGAGGGGGGGGACGAAGAGACCCAGTACTTC	CAISEGGDEETQYF
TRBV3-1/TRBV3-2	TRBD1	NA	TRBJ2-1	TGTGCCAGCAGCCGAACAGGGGTTGAGCAGTTCTTC	CASSRTGVEQFF
TRBV2	TRBD1	NA	TRBJ2-7	TGTGCCAGCACCCCCCGGGACAGGGGGGTCGGCGAGCAGTACTTC	CASTPRDRGVGEQYF
TRBV4-3	NA	NA	TRBJ2-1	TGCGCCAGCAGCCAAGAGTCTAGGGGTCGCTACAATGAGCAGTTCTTC	CASSQESRGRYNEQFF
TRBV5-5	TRBD2	NA	TRBJ2-5	TGTGCCAGCAGCTCACTAGCGGGAGTACAGACCCAGTACTTC	CASSSLAGVQTQYF
TRBV5-4	NA	NA	TRBJ2-7	TGTGCCAGCAGCACTGGACTGGTAGGGTCCTACGAGCAGTACTTC	CASSTGLVGSYEQYF
TRBV2	NA	NA	TRBJ2-7	TGTGCCAGCAGTTCTACTAGGACGTACGAGCAGTACTTC	CASSSTRTYEQYF
TRBV30	NA	NA	TRBJ1-2	TGTGCCTGGAGTGTACTGTCCGCTAACTATGGCTACACCTTC	CAWSVLSANYGYTF
TRBV6-6	NA	NA	TRBJ1-3	TGTGCCAGCAACTGGGCTCTCGGAAACACCATATATTTT	CASNWALGNTIYF
TRBV4-3	NA	NA	TRBJ1-1	TGCGCCAGCAGCCAAGAGTGGGCAGGGACGGTTGAAGCTTTCTTT	CASSQEWAGTVEAFF
TRBV27	NA	NA	TRBJ2-7	TGTGCCAGCAGTTTCCCGTCCGGGACCCGCGGGTACGAGCAGTACTTC	CASSFPSGTRGYEQYF
TRBV19	NA	few	TRBJ1-5	TGTGCCAGTAGTATGGGGCAGGGCGGCTTTCAGCCCCAGCATTTT	CASSMGQGGFQPQHF
TRBV14	NA	NA	TRBJ1-1	TGTGCCAGCAGCCAAGTGTTTGTTGCACAGGGGAACACTGAAGCTTTCTTT	CASSQVFVAQGNTEAFF
TRBV11-2	TRBD2	NA	TRBJ2-1	TGTGCCAGCAGCCCGCCGGGACTAGCGGTCTACAATGAGCAGTTCTTC	CASSPPGLAVYNEQFF
TRBV9	NA	NA	TRBJ1-1	TGTGCCAGCAGCGTAGGGACAATAAACACTGAAGCTTTCTTT	CASSVGTINTEAFF
TRBV19	TRBD2	NA	TRBJ2-1	TGTGCGTCGGGACGGGGACTATTATATGTCGGTGATGAGCAGTTCTTC	CASGRGLLYVGDEQFF
TRBV28	TRBD2	NA	TRBJ2-1	TGTGCCAGCAGTCTGGAGCGGGAGCTATTAAGGAATGAGCAGTTCTTC	CASSLERELLRNEQFF